The rows below give T cell receptor beta chains drawn from one sample of a study of radiotherapy plus CTLA-4 blockade in lung cancer. Sequenced by immunoSEQ multiplex PCR; TCRdb stores in-frame clones only, minus some. This table has 15,000 to 20,000 clones, around 88% appearing once. The sequenced sample was peripheral blood, obtained from a patient treated with radiotherapy plus ipilimumab. These receptors all come from a human donor with non-small cell lung cancer whose response to radiotherapy plus ipilimumab could not be evaluated. The conserved cysteine and the conserved F or W are not part of the CDR3 here.

V	J	CDR3
TRBV14	TRBJ2-1	ASSQTRNEQF
TRBV29-1	TRBJ2-1	SVEGSTSGRSSYNEQF
TRBV9	TRBJ2-3	ASSPGGADTQY
TRBV14	TRBJ1-1	ASSRIGGEVTEAF
TRBV7-3	TRBJ2-2	ASSFRGRGELF
TRBV5-1	TRBJ2-1	ASSFVRGNEQF
TRBV10-1	TRBJ2-2	ASSESGGTGELF
TRBV27	TRBJ2-1	ASSLGVADYNEQF
TRBV2	TRBJ2-7	ASILPGQGGPRVDEQY
TRBV19	TRBJ1-6	ASSLTYNSPLH